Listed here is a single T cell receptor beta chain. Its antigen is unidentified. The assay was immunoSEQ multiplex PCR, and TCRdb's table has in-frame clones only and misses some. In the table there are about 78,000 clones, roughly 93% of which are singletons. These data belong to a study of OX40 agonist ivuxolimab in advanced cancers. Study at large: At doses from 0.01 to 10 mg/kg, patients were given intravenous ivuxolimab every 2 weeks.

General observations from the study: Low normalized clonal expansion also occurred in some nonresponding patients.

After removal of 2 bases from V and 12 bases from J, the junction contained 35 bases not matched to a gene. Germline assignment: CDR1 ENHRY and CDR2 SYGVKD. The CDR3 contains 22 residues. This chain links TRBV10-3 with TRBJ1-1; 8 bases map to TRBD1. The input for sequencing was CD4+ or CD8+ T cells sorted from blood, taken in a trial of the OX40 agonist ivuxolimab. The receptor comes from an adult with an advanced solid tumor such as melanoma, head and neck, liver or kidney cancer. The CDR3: CAISEAGGLFQDRSLSRFATFF. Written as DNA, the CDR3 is TGTGCCATCAGTGAGGCAGGGGGCCTCTTCCAAGACCGTTCTCTATCACGGTTTGCGACTTTCTTT.